This T cell receptor (beta chain) is from a study of blood T cell repertoires in COVID-19. Study summary: COVID-19 samples collected from the United States, Italy and Spain covered acute and convalescent phases. In each case, the material was cDNA or gDNA derived from T cells, B-cell-depleted T cells, or PBMCs.

Original processing methods: From reference gene primer amplification, estimates of nucleated cell counts were derived. Clones were sequenced by immunoSEQ multiplex PCR, and TCRdb holds only the in-frame ones, with some missing. The V and J calls and clone size were taken over from that table, and D and trimming were inferred from the DNA. The sample contains roughly 130,000 clones, about 85% of which appear only once. The V end was cut by 4 bases, the J end by 0 bases, with 10 bases between. The CDR3 loop spans 15 amino acids. Per the germline V gene, CDR1 is MNHEY and CDR2 is SVGAGI. This chain uses TRBV6-5 with TRBJ1-3, with D unclear. The TCR was taken from a man aged 65 to 85 with acute or convalescent COVID-19. Sequencing used peripheral blood. The CDR3: CASSSRRHSGNTIYF. As DNA, the CDR3 is TGTGCCAGCAGTTCTAGGAGGCACTCTGGAAACACCATATATTTT.